The text below deals with one TCR beta chain. Its antigen remains unidentified. TCRdb's table, derived via immunoSEQ multiplex PCR, lists solely in-frame clones and lacks some. This repertoire shows 100,000 to 150,000 clones, approximately 91% found once; its top ten account for roughly a quarter. This sample was taken from a study of T cell responses to AZD1222 COVID-19 vaccine. Study context: Second-dose recipients at about 4 or about 12 weeks were treated as one pooled group. Study-wide points: With two AZD1222 doses given, Spike-specific TCR breadth and depth both rose. Across spike, vaccine-associated CD4 TCRs were found, dominant at 160-218 and 743-854.

Trimming removed 4 bases from V and 3 bases from J, with 10 bases in between. The germline gives CDR1 LNHDA, CDR2 SQIVND (reference sequence). The CDR3 is made up of 14 amino acids. The source of this sequence is an adult in good health. Sequencing used peripheral blood, obtained on day 0 of AZD1222 vaccination. J is TRBJ1-5 and V is TRBV19; the D gene is possibly TRBD1 (5 bases). The CDR3 is CASSKVGTNQPQHF. The CDR3 nucleotides are TGTGCCAGTAGTAAGGTCGGGACCAATCAGCCCCAGCATTTT.